Presented here are 7 T cell receptor beta chains from one specimen sequenced in a study of shared clonotypes between healthy human individuals. The table came from immunoSEQ multiplex PCR; TCRdb's copy has only in-frame clones and leaves some out. The sample holds under 1 million clones; around 92% are singletons and the top ten take 24%. CD8 cells regarded as naive lacked CD45RO, were positively chosen for CCR7, and omitted terminally differentiated effector memory CD45RA+ cells. Material: naive CD8+ T cells sorted from blood. The receptors shown here come from a man younger than 45 in good health.

This clone was seen a single time. This chain connects TRBV27 to TRBJ2-2; no clear D gene. The germline gives CDR1 MNHEY, CDR2 SMNVEV (reference sequence). This CDR3 has 13 amino acids. V shed 6 bases and J shed 6 bases, with 11 bases lying between them. The CDR3 nucleotides read TGTGCCAGCAGACCTACGGACGCCGGGGAGCTGTTTTTT. This gives the protein CASRPTDAGELFF.

The gene calls are TRBV9 and TRBJ2-3; 10 bases align to TRBD2. There are 16 residues in the CDR3. Germline V gene lookup returns CDR1 SGDLS and CDR2 YYNGEE. V shed 7 bases, J shed 3 bases, and the junction held 11 bases outside the gene matches. CDR3 protein: CASGLKGLASTDTQYF. The CDR3 nucleotides are TGTGCCAGCGGTTTAAAGGGACTAGCGAGTACAGATACGCAGTATTTT.

This chain links TRBV4-1 with TRBJ2-2, with a tentative D call TRBD1 (5 bases). The CDR3 covers 14 residues. The V end was cut by 0 bases, the J end by 7 bases, with 9 bases between. From germline, CDR1 is MGHRA and CDR2 YSYEKL. The CDR3 DNA follows: TGCGCCAGCAGCCAAGAGGGGCTGTTCGGGGAGCTGTTTTTT. This encodes CASSQEGLFGELFF.

As regards this clone: A far larger clone is one nucleotide away, so this likely arose from a read error. This sample also contains other DNA sequences that code for the same CDR3. The chain links TRBV7-9 to TRBJ1-1; D remains ambiguous. The CDR3 extends over 12 amino acids. Germline CDR1 is SEHNR and CDR2 is FQNEAQ (reference sequence). V was trimmed by 1 base and J by 4 bases, leaving 4 bases between them. The CDR3: CASSLGVTEAFF. For the CDR3, the DNA is TGTGCCAGCAGCTTAGGTGTCACTGAAGCTTTCTTT.

The chain carries TRBV10-3 and TRBJ2-3; D gene uncertain. Trimming took off 3 bases at V and 5 bases at J, with 18 bases between the two ends. Germline-derived CDR1 and CDR2 are ENHRY and SYGVKD. The CDR3 has 16 amino acids. The CDR3 DNA reads TGTGCCATCAGTGATACATACAGCCCAAATTTAGATACGCAGTATTTT. Translating it yields CAISDTYSPNLDTQYF.

The genes are TRBV25-1 and TRBJ2-1, with D possibly matching TRBD2 (5 bases). The V end lost 2 bases, the J end lost 8 bases, and 13 bases lay between the germline ends. CDR3 size: 14 residues. The germline CDR1 and CDR2 sequences are MGHDK and SYGVNS. The CDR3: CASSETPGRDEQFF. The CDR3 DNA reads as TGTGCCAGCAGTGAAACCCCTGGGCGGGATGAGCAGTTCTTC. The whole variable domain, filled in from reference TRBV25-1 and TRBJ2-1, reads EADIYQTPRYLVIGTGKKITLECSQTMGHDKMYWYQQDPGMELHLIHYSYGVNSTEKGDLSSESTVSRIRTEHFPLTLESARPSHTSQYLCASSETPGRDEQFFGPGTRLTVL.

As concerns this clone: Distinct nucleotide sequences in the sample also encode this CDR3. The J gene is TRBJ2-3, the V gene TRBV9; 9 positions match TRBD2. Germline CDR1 and CDR2: SGDLS and YYNGEE. J gave up 3 bases and V 0 bases, and 5 bases lay outside the gene matches. This CDR3 comprises 16 residues. The CDR3 DNA reads as TGTGCCAGCAGCGTAGAAGGCGGGAGGGCGACAGATACGCAGTATTTT. Translated, it gives CASSVEGGRATDTQYF.